This TCR beta chain derives from a study of T cell responses to AZD1222 COVID-19 vaccine listed by TCRdb under 2021. Regarding the research as a whole: TCR sequencing was performed for roughly 240 trial participants, of whom 200 to 220 were given two doses of AZD1222 and some 25 were given two doses of MenACWY control vaccine. Enrollment into the trials was organized by age into subgroups of 18-55, 56-69 and 70-plus years, and those subgroups contained roughly 150, 30 and 60 TCR-sequenced participants, respectively. The study at large found these results: Vaccine-associated CD4 TCRs spanned the whole spike protein, with dominant responses in regions 160-218 and 743-854. A significant rise in spike-specific TCR breadth and depth was observed after two AZD1222 doses relative to day 0 and relative to MenACWY recipients. Conclusions about previously exposed vaccinees are limited because only 5 or 6 AZD1222 recipients were SARS-CoV-2 seropositive at baseline. Participants were mostly white British, with more females than males. The authors suggested clonal diversity may have been underestimated. Epitopes outside the regions mutated in the B.1.351 and B.1.1.7 variants were reportedly recognized by nearly half of the unique spike-specific TCRs. Because no day 14 peak-response samples were available, repertoires were characterized only after the peak T cell response. In the small 56-69-year group, the increase in depth fell short of significance, most likely because of low power.

The CDR3 regions of human TCRbeta chains were analyzed by immunosequencing. Turning to the authors' computational methods: Repertoire TCRs were matched against a reference library of SARS-CoV-2-specific TCRs generated with the MIRA antigen-specificity platform. Breadth was defined as the fraction of unique TCRs that were SARS-CoV-2-associated. Depth was defined as the fraction of total T cells that were SARS-CoV-2-associated. Using the MIRA data, each spike-specific TCR was assigned both to the spike region to which the TCR was reactive and to a CD4 or CD8 class. Log10-transformed breadth and depth values were compared by one-way ANOVA with Sidak's multiple comparisons tests. Drawn from immuneACCESS, this table holds only the in-frame rearrangements with V and J called that TCRdb kept. Clones are partly lost; checked studies trace under half to an unresolved V gene and leave the rest unexplained. That table supplies the V and J calls and clone size; D and trimming were determined from the DNA. This sample gives some 160,000 clones in total; just over 90% of them show up just once. Of the sample, 1.9% is held by the ten largest clones.

Taken from cysteine to phenylalanine, the CDR3 has 13 residues. Only the CDR3 portion is preserved as DNA: 39 bases, with reading frame beginning at the first base. The germline V gene (reference sequence) yields LNHDA for CDR1 and SQIVND for CDR2. V is pared back by 6 bases and J by 3 bases, with 9 bases lying between the germline termini. The time point label on this specimen signifies: about 28 days (+/-7) after the second vaccine dose. AZD1222 recipients whose second dose came at about 4 weeks and those whose second dose came at about 12 weeks were combined into one group, since spike-specific TCR depth and breadth did not differ between the two schedules. Samples from vaccinated people were obtained from the UK trials COV001 and COV002, which included a single-blind randomized controlled phase 2/3 trial of AZD1222 (ChAdOx1 nCoV-19) in healthy adults. For TCRbeta chain sequencing, PBMC samples were collected from trial participants at day 0 and at day 28 after the second dose.

Regarding this clone: Its antigen is still unknown. The sample holds no much larger clone one base away, and base qualities are not on file.

The receptor chain draws on TRBV19 and TRBJ1-3; too little of a D gene remains to name it. This TCR came from an adult who received the AZD1222 COVID-19 vaccine. The sequenced sample was peripheral blood, obtained 28 days after the second AZD1222 dose. The DNA sequence reads TGTGCCAGTAGATGGCCGGATGGAAACACCATATATTTT. This yields the protein CASRWPDGNTIYF.